This T cell receptor beta chain was identified during a study of CD8+CD57+ T cells in acquired aplastic anemia. About the research overall: The average for DNA from sorted CD4+ and CD8+ cells was around 3.5 ug. Whole-study findings and limits: Any difference that existed in CD8+ Simpson's diversity between patients and controls was not significant. The same twenty-nine CD8+ CDR3 sequences occurred in patients and in controls.

Comments on this clonotype: Its antigen is not known. With a much larger clone just one base away, this may be a read error. This CDR3 is missing its conserved last phenylalanine or tryptophan, likely due to a read error.

CDR3 and TCR beta VDJ profiling relied on genomic DNA as the template. TCRdb recomputed calls from the reads with MiXCR, one row per CDR3 protein. This sample yields roughly 180,000 distinct CDR3 sequences, of which 35% to 50% are seen a single time; 2.9% belongs to the top ten. Trimming cost V 1 base and J 4 bases, with 9 bases left between them. Germline CDR1 SGHTA, CDR2 FQGNSA. The CDR3 extends over 14 amino acids. Material: sorted CD4+, CD8+, or CD8+CD57+ T cells (not recorded which) from PBMCs. V and J are TRBV7-2 and TRBJ2-3; D gene ambiguous. The sequence came from a human donor in good health. The DNA of the CDR3 is TGTGCCAGCAGCTTAGGGGCGGCCCCAGATACGCAGTATCTT. It codes for CASSLGAAPDTQYL.